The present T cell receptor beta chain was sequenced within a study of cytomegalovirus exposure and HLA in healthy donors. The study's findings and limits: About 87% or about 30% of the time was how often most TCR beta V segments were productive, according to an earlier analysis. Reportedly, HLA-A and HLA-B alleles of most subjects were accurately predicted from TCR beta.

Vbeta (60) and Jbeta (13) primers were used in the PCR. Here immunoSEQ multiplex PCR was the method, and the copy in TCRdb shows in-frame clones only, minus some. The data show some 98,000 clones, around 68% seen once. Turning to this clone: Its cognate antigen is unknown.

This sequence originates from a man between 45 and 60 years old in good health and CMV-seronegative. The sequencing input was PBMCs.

The CDR3 protein is CASSLEREGYTF. The CDR3 DNA reads TGTGCCAGCTCCCTCGAGAGGGAAGGCTACACCTTC. This chain joins TRBV5-6 and TRBJ1-2; D is ambiguous. This CDR3 contains 12 residues. The germline V and J ends were trimmed by 7 bases and 8 bases, with 15 bases remaining between them. Germline-derived CDR1 and CDR2 are SGHDT and YYEEEE.